This TCR beta chain was captured in a study of cytomegalovirus exposure and HLA in healthy donors. Background on the study: Genotyping of some 400 donors showed that roughly 80% belonged to the Caucasian-associated ancestry cluster. Whole-study findings and limits: Researchers counted about 150 TCR beta chains as cytomegalovirus-associated. The authors later found most CMV-associated TCR beta chains appeared HLA-restricted.

CDR3 length: 16 residues. The trim removed 6 bases at V and 1 base at J, leaving 8 bases unmatched. Germline loops: CDR1 MNHEY, CDR2 SMNVEV (reference sequence). Primers included in the PCR were 60 Vbeta and 13 Jbeta primers. The method was immunoSEQ multiplex PCR; TCRdb's version includes in-frame clones alone and lacks a portion of them. This sample has some 120,000 clones, with about 73% found just once. Comment on this clone: Its antigen remains unknown.

The clonotype was recovered from a woman aged 45-65 years in good health and CMV-seropositive. The chain links TRBV27 to TRBJ2-1; 8 positions match TRBD2. Sequencing input: PBMCs. CDR3 protein: CASRGTSGGSYNEQFF. CDR3 nucleotides: TGTGCCAGCAGGGGCACTAGCGGAGGTTCCTACAATGAGCAGTTCTTC.